This T cell receptor beta chain stems from a study of T cell responses to AZD1222 COVID-19 vaccine. V was cut by 3 bases and J by 11 bases, with 14 bases left in between. Germline V CDR1 and CDR2: DFQATT, SNEGSKA (reference sequence). This CDR3 is 12 amino acids long. Repertoires were generated with immunoSEQ multiplex PCR, while TCRdb's copy carries only in-frame clones and drops some. The profile shows 150,000 to 200,000 clones, around 87% of them singletons. Specimen: peripheral blood, collected on day 0 of MenACWY control vaccination. The TCR originated in an adult in good health. The chain joins TRBV20-1 to TRBJ1-5; the D gene is possibly TRBD1 (5 bases). The DNA of the CDR3 is TGCAGTGCTAGTGGGGGTAGTAGGTCCCAGCATTTT. Its translation: CSASGGSRSQHF.